These 3 T cell receptor beta chains were all obtained from the same sample, sequenced in a study of PD-1 blockade in mismatch repair-deficient tumors. Some clones are missing from TCRdb's copy, which holds only in-frame ones; the method was immunoSEQ multiplex PCR. The table includes about 68,000 clones, about 78% detected once. The sequenced sample was peripheral blood, obtained 2 weeks after starting pembrolizumab. The receptors shown here come from an adult with mismatch repair-deficient cancer.

Comments on this clone: A junction end diverges from the germline sequence, so it may reflect a read error. CDR3 in DNA: TGTGCCAGCTTACCAGCGGGTATTGACACCGGGGAGCTGTTTTTT. Protein: CASLPAGIDTGELFF. V is TRBV18 and J is TRBJ2-2; D may be TRBD2 (6 bases). In germline, CDR1 is KGHSH, CDR2 LQKENI. CDR3 size: 15 residues.

This chain links TRBV5-6 with TRBJ2-6; D not certain. This CDR3 is 15 amino acids long. Trimming left V 2 bases short and J 0 bases short, with 6 bases between. The germline CDR1 and CDR2 sequences are SGHDT and YYEEEE. The CDR3 region has the DNA TGTGCCAGCAGCTTTCGAAACTCTGGGGCCAACGTCCTGACTTTC. It is translated as CASSFRNSGANVLTF. Full variable domain (missing parts from reference TRBV5-6 and TRBJ2-6): DAGVTQSPTHLIKTRGQQVTLRCSPKSGHDTVSWYQQALGQGPQFIFQYYEEEERQRGNFPDRFSGHQFPNYSSELNVNALLLGDSALYLCASSFRNSGANVLTFGAGSRLTVL.

A few counts support this clone. The chain employs TRBV7-2 and TRBJ1-5, with D unresolved. There are 14 residues in the CDR3. Trimming left V 2 bases short and J 3 bases short, with 8 bases between. The germline V gene encodes CDR1 SGHTA and CDR2 FQGNSA. This CDR3 reads CASSLQGYNQPQHF. The CDR3 DNA follows: TGTGCCAGCAGCTTACAAGGGTACAATCAGCCCCAGCATTTT.